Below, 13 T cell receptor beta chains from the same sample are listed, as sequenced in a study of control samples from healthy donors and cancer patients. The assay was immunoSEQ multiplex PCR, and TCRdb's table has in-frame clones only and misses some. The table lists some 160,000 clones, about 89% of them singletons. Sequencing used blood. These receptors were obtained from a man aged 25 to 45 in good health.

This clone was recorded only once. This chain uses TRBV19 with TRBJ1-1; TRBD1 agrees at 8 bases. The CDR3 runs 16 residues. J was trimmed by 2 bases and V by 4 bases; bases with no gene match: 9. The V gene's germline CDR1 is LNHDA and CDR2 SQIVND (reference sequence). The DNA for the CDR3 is TGTGCCAGTAGTAGCCGGACAGGGAGGCGTAACACTGAAGCTTTCTTT. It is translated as CASSSRTGRRNTEAFF. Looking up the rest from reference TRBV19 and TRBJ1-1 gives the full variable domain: DGGITQSPKYLFRKEGQNVTLSCEQNLNHDAMYWYRQDPGQGLRLIYYSQIVNDFQKGDIAEGYSVSREKKESFPLTVTSAQKNPTAFYLCASSSRTGRRNTEAFFGQGTRLTVV.

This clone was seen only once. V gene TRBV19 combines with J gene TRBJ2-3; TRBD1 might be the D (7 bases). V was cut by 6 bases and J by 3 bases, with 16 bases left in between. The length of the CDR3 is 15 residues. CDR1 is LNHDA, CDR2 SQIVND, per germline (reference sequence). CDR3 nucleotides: TGTGCCAGTAGGCCTCAGGGGGGCGGTACAGATACGCAGTATTTT. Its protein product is CASRPQGGGTDTQYF.

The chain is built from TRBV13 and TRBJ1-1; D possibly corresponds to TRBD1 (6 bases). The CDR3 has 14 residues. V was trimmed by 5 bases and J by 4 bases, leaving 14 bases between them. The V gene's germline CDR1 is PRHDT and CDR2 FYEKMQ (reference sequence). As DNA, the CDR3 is TGTGCCAGCAGCGCCCTGTCAGGGGCCACTGAAGCTTTCTTT. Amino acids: CASSALSGATEAFF. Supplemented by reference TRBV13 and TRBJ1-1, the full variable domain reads AAGVIQSPRHLIKEKRETATLKCYPIPRHDTVYWYQQGPGQDPQFLISFYEKMQSDKGSIPDRFSAQQFSDYHSELNMSSLELGDSALYFCASSALSGATEAFFGQGTRLTVV.

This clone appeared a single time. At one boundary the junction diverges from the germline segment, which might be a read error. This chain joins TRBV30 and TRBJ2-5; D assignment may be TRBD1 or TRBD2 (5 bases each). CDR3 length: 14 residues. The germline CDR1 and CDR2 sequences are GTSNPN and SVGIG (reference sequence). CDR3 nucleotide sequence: TGTGCCTGGGGTGTGGGCCGGGGCCTTGAGACCCAGTACTTC. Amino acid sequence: CAWGVGRGLETQYF.

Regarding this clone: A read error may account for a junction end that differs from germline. CDR3 in DNA: TGTGCCACCAGTAGCGGGGGGGCCGGAAGAGAGACCCAGTACTTC. It is translated as CATSSGGAGRETQYF. V and J are TRBV6-5 and TRBJ2-5; 11 positions match TRBD2. CDR3 size: 15 residues. Looked up from germline, CDR1 is MNHEY and CDR2 is SVGAGI.

This CDR3 reads CASSLAVGQPQHF. CDR3 DNA: TGCGCCAGCAGCTTGGCCGTGGGGCAGCCCCAGCATTTT. The gene calls are TRBV5-1 and TRBJ1-5; the D is unclear. Germline CDR1 is SGHRS and CDR2 is YFSETQ. Trimming took off 0 bases at V and 7 bases at J, with 8 bases between the two ends. This CDR3 is 13 amino acids long.

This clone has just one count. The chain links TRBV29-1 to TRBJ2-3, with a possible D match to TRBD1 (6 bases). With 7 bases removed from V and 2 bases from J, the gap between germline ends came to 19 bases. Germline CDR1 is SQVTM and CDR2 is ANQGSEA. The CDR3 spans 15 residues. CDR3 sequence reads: CSALPSGAHTDTQYF. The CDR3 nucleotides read TGCAGCGCCCTACCCTCAGGGGCCCACACAGATACGCAGTATTTT.

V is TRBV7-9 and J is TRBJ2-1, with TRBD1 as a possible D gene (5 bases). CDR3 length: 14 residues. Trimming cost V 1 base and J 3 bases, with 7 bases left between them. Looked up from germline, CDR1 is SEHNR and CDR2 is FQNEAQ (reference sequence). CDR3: CASSLGTNYNEQFF. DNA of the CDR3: TGTGCCAGCAGCTTAGGGACAAACTACAATGAGCAGTTCTTC.

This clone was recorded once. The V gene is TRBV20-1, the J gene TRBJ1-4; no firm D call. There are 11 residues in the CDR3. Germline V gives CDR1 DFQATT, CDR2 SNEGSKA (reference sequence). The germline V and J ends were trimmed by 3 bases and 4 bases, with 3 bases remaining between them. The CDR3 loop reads CSASGNEKLFF. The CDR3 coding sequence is TGCAGTGCTAGCGGTAATGAAAAACTGTTTTTT.

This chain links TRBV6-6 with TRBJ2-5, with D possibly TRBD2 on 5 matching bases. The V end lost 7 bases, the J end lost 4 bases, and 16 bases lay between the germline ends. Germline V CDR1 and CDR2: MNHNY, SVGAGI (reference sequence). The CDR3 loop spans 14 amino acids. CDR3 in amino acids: CASNNGPGSETQYF. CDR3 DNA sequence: TGTGCCAGCAATAATGGGCCGGGATCAGAGACCCAGTACTTC.

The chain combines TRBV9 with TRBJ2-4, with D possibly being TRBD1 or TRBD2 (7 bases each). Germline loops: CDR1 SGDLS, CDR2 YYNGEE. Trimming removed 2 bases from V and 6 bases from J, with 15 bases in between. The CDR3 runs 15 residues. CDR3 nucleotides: TGTGCCAGCAGCGTTCGGGGGGACAGCACAAACATTCAGTACTTC. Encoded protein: CASSVRGDSTNIQYF.

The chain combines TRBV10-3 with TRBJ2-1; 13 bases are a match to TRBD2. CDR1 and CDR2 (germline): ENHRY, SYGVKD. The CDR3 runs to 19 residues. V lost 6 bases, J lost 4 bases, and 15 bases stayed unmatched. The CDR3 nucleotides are TGTGCCATCAGCCGGACTAGCGGGAGTGAGTCGACCAATTACAATGAGCAGTTCTTC. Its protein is CAISRTSGSESTNYNEQFF.

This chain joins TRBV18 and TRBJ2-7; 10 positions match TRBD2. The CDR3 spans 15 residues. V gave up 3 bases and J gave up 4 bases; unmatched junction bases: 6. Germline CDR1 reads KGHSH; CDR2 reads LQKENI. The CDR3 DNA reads TGTGCCAGCTCACCTTACAGGACTAGCGGATACGAGCAGTACTTC. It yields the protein CASSPYRTSGYEQYF.